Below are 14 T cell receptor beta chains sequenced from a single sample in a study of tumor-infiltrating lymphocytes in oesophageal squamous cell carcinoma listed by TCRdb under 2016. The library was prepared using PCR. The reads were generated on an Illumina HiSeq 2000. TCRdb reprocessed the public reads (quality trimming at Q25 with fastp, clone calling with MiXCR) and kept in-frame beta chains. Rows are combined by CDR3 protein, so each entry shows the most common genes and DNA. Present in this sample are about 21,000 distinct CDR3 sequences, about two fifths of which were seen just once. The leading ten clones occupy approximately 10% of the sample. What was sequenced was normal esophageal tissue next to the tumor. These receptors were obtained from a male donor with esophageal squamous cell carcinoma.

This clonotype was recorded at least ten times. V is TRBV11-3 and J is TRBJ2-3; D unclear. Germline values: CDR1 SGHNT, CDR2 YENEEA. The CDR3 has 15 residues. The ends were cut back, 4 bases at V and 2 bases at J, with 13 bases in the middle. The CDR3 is CASSSVGVYTDTQYF. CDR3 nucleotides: TGTGCCAGCAGCTCTGTGGGCGTCTACACAGATACGCAGTATTTT.

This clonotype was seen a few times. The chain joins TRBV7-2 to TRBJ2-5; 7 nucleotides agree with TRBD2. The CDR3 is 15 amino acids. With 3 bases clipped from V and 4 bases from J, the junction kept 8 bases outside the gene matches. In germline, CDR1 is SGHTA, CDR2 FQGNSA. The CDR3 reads CASSLNGGMRETQYF. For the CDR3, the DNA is TGTGCCAGCAGCTTGAACGGGGGGATGCGAGAGACCCAGTACTTC.

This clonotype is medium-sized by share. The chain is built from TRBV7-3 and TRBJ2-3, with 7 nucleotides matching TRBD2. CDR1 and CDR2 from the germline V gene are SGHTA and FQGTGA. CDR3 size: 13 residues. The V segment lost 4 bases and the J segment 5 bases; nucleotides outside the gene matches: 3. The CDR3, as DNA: TGTGCCAGCAGCTCAGGGAGGGGAGATACGCAGTATTTT. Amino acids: CASSSGRGDTQYF. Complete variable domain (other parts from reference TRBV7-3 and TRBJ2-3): GAGVSQTPSNKVTEKGKYVELRCDPISGHTALYWYRQSLGQGPEFLIYFQGTGAADDSGLPNDRFFAVRPEGSVSTLKIQRTERGDSAVYLCASSSGRGDTQYFGPGTRLTVL.

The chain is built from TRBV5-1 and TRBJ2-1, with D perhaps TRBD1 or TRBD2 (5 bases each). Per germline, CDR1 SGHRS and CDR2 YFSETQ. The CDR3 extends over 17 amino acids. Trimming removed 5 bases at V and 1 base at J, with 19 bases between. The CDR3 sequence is CASSSDGTLGSYNEQFF. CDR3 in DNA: TGCGCCAGCAGTTCGGACGGGACGTTAGGGTCCTACAATGAGCAGTTCTTC. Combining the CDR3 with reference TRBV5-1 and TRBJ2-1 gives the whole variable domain KAGVTQTPRYLIKTRGQQVTLSCSPISGHRSVSWYQQTPGQGLQFLFEYFSETQRNKGNFPGRFSGRQFSNSRSEMNVSTLELGDSALYLCASSSDGTLGSYNEQFFGPGTRLTVL.

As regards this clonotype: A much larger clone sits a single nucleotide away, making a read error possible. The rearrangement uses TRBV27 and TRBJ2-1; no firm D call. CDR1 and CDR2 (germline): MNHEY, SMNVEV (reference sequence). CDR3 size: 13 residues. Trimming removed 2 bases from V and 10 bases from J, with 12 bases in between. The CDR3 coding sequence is TGTGCCAGCAGTTTAGATATTCGATACGAGCAGTTCTTC. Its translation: CASSLDIRYEQFF.

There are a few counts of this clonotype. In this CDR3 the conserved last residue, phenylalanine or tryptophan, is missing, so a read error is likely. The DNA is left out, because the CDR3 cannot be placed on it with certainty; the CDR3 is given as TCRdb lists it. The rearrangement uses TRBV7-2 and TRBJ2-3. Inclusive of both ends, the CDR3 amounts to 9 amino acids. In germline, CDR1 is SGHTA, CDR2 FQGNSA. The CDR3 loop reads CASSRSGHR.

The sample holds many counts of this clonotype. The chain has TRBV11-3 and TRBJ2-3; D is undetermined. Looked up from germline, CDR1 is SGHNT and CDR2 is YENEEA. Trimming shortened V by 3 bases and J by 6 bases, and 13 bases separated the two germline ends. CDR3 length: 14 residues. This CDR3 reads CASSLSWARDTQYF. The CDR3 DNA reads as TGTGCCAGCAGCTTGTCCTGGGCCCGGGATACGCAGTATTTT.

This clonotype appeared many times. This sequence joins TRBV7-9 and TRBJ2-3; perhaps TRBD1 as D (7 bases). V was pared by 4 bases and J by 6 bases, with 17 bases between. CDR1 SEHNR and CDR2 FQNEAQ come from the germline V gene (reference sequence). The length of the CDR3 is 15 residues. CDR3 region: CASSWGDSRADTQYF. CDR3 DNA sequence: TGTGCCAGCAGCTGGGGGGACAGCAGAGCCGATACGCAGTATTTT. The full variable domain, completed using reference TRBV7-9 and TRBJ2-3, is DTGVSQNPRHKITKRGQNVTFRCDPISEHNRLYWYRQTLGQGPEFLTYFQNEAQLEKSRLLSDRFSAERPKGSFSTLEIQRTEQGDSAMYLCASSWGDSRADTQYFGPGTRLTVL.

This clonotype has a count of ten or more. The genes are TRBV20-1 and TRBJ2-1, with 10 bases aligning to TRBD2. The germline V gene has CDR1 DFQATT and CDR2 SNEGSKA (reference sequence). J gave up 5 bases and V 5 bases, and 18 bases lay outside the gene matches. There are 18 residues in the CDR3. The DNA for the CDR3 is TGCAGTGCTCGGAAGATAGGTGCAACTAGCGGGAAAGACAATGAGCAGTTCTTC. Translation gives CSARKIGATSGKDNEQFF.

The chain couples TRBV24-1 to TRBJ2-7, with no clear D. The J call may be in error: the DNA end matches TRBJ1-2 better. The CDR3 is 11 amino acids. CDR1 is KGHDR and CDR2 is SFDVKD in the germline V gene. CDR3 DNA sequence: TGTGCCACCAGTGATCCCCGTGGCTACACCTTC. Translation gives CATSDPRGYTF.

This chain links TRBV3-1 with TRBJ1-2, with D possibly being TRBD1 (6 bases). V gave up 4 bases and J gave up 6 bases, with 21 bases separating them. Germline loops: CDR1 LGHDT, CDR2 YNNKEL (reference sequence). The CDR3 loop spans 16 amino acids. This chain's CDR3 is CASSPSSRVRGNGYTF. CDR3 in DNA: TGTGCCAGCAGCCCTAGTTCTCGAGTCAGGGGCAATGGCTACACCTTC.

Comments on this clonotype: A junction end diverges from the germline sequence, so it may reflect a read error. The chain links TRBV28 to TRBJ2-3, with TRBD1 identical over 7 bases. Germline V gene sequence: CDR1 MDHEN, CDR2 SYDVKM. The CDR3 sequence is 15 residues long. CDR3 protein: CASCQQGWDADTLYF. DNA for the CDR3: TGTGCCAGCTGTCAACAGGGGTGGGACGCAGATACGCTGTATTTT.

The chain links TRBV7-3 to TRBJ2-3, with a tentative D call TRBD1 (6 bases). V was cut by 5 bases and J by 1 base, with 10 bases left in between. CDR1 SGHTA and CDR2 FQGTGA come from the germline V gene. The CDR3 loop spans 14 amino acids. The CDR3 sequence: CASSKEGGTDTQYF. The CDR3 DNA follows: TGTGCCAGCAGCAAAGAGGGGGGCACAGATACGCAGTATTTT.

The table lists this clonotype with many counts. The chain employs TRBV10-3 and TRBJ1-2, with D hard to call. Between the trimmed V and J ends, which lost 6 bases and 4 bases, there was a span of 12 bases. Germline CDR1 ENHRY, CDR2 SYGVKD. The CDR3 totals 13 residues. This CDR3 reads CAIRAEGGYGYTF. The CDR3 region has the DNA TGTGCCATCAGGGCGGAAGGCGGCTATGGCTACACCTTC.